This T cell receptor beta chain was sequenced during a study of regulatory T cells in long-lasting Graves disease. This clonotype was seen at least ten times. Its antigen is as yet unknown. Arm-PCR of CDR3 regions and iRepertoire HTBI primers were used to build TCR beta libraries. TCRdb passed the multiplex PCR reads through MiXCR, listing each CDR3 protein once. The profile shows a few hundred thousand distinct CDR3 sequences, roughly 20% of them singletons. Study-wide findings and caveats: Authors noted too few samples as a limitation. Persistent patients had a count of shared public clonotypes (2,741) that exceeded that of new patients (966). Repertoires from persistent disease leaned toward TRBV28, TRBJ1-2 and TRBJ2-5.

Germline CDR1 and CDR2: MNHEY and SMNVEV (reference sequence). This CDR3 has 14 residues. Deletions cut 8 bases from V and 5 bases from J, with 18 bases between. As to time point: persistent/refractory GD, antithyroid drugs over 5 years with positive TRAb. PBMC-derived RNA was used for the TCR library. Graves' disease diagnosis used American Thyroid Association guidelines. This clonotype was sampled from a woman between 35 and 50 years old with Graves disease. J is TRBJ2-5 and V is TRBV27; tentative D call: TRBD1 (6 bases). The sequences come from peripheral blood mononuclear cells (PBMCs), collected when the disease was refractory, from a patient treated with antithyroid drugs. The DNA of the CDR3 is TGTGCCAGCTCGCTACAGGGTCGATGGGAGACCCAGTACTTC. The encoded protein is CASSLQGRWETQYF.